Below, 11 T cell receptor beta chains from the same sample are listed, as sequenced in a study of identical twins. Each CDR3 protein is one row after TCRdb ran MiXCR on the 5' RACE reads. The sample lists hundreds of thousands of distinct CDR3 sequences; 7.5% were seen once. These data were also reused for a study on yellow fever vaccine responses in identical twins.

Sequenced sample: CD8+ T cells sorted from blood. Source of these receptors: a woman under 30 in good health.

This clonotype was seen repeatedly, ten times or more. In nucleotides, the CDR3 is TGTGCCAGCAGTGAATCCCGGAGACTAGCGGGACTCGAGCAGTACTTC. Translating gives CASSESRRLAGLEQYF. V and J are TRBV12-3 or TRBV12-4 and TRBJ2-7, with 11 bases identical to TRBD2. With V trimmed by 5 bases and J by 6 bases, 12 bases remained unmatched. The CDR3 is 16 residues long.

This CDR3 reads CATSDLGTDTQYF. The CDR3 bases are TGTGCCACCAGTGATTTGGGCACAGATACGCAGTATTTT. The rearrangement uses TRBV24-1 and TRBJ2-3, with D hard to call. Looked up from germline, CDR1 is KGHDR and CDR2 is SFDVKD. V was pared by 0 bases and J by 1 base, with 1 base between. The CDR3 consists of 13 residues.

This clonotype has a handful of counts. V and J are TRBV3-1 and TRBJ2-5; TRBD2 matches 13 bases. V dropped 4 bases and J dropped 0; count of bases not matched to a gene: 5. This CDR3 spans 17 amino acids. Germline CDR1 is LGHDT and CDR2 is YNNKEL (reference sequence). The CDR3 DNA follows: TGTGCCAGCAGCCCCGGACTAGCGGGGGCCAACCAAGAGACCCAGTACTTC. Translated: CASSPGLAGANQETQYF.

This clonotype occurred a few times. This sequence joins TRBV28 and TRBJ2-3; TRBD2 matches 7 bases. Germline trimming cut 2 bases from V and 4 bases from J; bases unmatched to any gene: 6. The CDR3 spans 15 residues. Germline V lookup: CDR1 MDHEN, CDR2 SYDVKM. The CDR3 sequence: CASSLGGSKSDTQYF. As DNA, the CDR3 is TGTGCCAGCAGTTTAGGCGGGAGTAAATCAGATACGCAGTATTTT.

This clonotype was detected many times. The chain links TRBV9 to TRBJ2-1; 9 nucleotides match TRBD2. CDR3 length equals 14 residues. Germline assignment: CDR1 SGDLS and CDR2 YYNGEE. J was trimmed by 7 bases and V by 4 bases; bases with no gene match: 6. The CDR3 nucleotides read TGTGCCAGCAGCCCGAGACTAGCGGCAAATGAGCAGTTCTTC. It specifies CASSPRLAANEQFF.

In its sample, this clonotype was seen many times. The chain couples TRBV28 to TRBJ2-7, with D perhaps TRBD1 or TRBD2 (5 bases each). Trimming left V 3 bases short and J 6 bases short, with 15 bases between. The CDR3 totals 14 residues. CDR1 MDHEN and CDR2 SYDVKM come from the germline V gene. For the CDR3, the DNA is TGTGCCAGCAGTTTCTTCGGGGTTCAGGGCGAGCAGTACGTC. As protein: CASSFFGVQGEQYV.

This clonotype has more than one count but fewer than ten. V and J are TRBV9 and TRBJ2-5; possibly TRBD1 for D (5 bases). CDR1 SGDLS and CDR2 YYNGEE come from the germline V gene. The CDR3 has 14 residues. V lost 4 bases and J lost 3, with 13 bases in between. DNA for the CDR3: TGTGCCAGCAGCCCGAAGGGGTTGGAAGAGACCCAGTACTTC. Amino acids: CASSPKGLEETQYF.

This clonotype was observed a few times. CDR3: CASSHRTKATGELFF. Here the CDR3 DNA reads TGCGCCAGCAGCCATCGGACAAAAGCCACCGGGGAGCTGTTTTTT. The V and J genes are TRBV4-1 and TRBJ2-2; weak D call: TRBD1 (5 bases). This CDR3 comprises 15 residues. V was trimmed by 3 bases and J by 4 bases, leaving 12 bases between them. The germline CDR1 and CDR2 sequences are MGHRA and YSYEKL.

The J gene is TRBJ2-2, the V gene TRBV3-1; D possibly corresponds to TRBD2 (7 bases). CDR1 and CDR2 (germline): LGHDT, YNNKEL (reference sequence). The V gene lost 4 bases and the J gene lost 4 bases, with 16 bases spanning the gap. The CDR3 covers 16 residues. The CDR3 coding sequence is TGTGCCAGCAGCCGCTCAAGGGGGGGGGGCACCGGGGAGCTGTTTTTT. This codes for CASSRSRGGGTGELFF.

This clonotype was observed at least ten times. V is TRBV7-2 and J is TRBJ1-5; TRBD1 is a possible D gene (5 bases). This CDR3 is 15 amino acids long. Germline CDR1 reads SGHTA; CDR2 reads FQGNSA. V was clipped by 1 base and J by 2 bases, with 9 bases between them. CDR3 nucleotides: TGTGCCAGCAGCTTAGTTGGGGGGGGCAATCAGCCCCAGCATTTT. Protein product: CASSLVGGGNQPQHF.

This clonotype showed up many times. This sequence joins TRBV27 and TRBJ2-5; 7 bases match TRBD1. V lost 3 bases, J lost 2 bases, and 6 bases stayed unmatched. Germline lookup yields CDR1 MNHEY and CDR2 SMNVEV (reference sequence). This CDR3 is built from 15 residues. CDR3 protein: CASSLSPGQQETQYF. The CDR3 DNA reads TGTGCCAGCAGTTTGTCGCCGGGACAGCAAGAGACCCAGTACTTC.